This record concerns one T cell receptor beta chain sequence. Its antigen has not been determined. Base qualities are not at hand, and no much larger clone is one base apart. Other DNA sequences within the sample encode an identical CDR3. The source of the sample is a study of shared clonotypes between healthy human individuals (dated by TCRdb to about 2020). At the level of the whole study: The cohort comprised two women and a few men aged 18 to 49 years. Each donor's leukapheresis produced roughly between about 0.9 and 9.5 billion PBMCs. For each donor, CD4 naive and CD4 memory were each given three plates, CD8 naive was given two plates, and CD8 memory was given one plate. To increase sequencing depth and limit assay-specific biases, TCR repertoire library preparation and sequencing were carried out by different laboratories using diverse techniques. Blood TCR repertoires of a handful of healthy adults were deeply sequenced to estimate repertoire size and the extent of clonotype sharing between individuals. What the authors observed across the whole study: Higher generation probabilities were observed for clonotypes shared by all four sorted-subset donors than for non-shared clonotypes. Naive subsets generally had larger estimated clonotype richness than memory subsets. Sampling was restricted to blood, and TCR repertoires in tissue are likely to differ from TCR repertoires in blood. The small number of donors limited the genetic and exposure-history diversity represented. Sharing across several donors was observed for about 5% of naive CD4, 3% to 4% of naive CD8, over 2% of memory CD4, and about 0.39% of memory CD8 clonotypes. Even with the large sequencing depth, rarefaction of the sorted-subset datasets indicated that sequencing was incomplete. Pairwise subsampling indicated that sequencing depth was expected to affect the degree of clonotype sharing among donors.

For CDR1 and CDR2, the germline V gene (reference sequence) lists LNHNV and YYDKDF. V and J lose 5 bases and 1 base, and a span of 6 bases separates them. The CDR3 holds 13 amino acids from the cysteine to the phenylalanine. The read is trimmed to its CDR3 DNA, 39 bases read in frame from base 1. Donors were healthy HIV-negative adults with no recently reported acute infections or vaccinations. Only Caucasian adults living in Nashville, Tennessee, USA were represented among the donors. Magnetic negative selection was used to enrich CD4+ T cells, after which naive cells were positively selected on CD45RA and the negative fraction became the memory subset. Blood was collected by leukapheresis, and PBMCs were isolated by Ficoll-Histopaque density gradient centrifugation and then cryopreserved in liquid nitrogen vapor phase. Analytical flow cytometry was used to check the purity and quantity of every magnetically sorted T cell population. From each sorted fraction, genomic DNA was isolated and quantified by UV absorbance on a Nanodrop 2000c.

Using the deep immunoSEQ assay, TCR CDR3 regions were amplified from genomic DNA by multiplex PCR. For each cell subset, the extracted genomic DNA was distributed evenly across all wells of several immunoSEQ 96-well plates, and each plate served as one replicate. Each replicate PCR for sorted subsets received around 210 ng genomic DNA, equal to around 32,000 T cell genomes. Purified libraries were quantified with a Qubit 3.0 fluorometer, sized on a Bioanalyzer 2100, and re-quantified with the KAPA Library Quantification kit. Each immunoSEQ 96-well plate was sequenced on its own single-read 150-cycle Illumina NextSeq 550 flow cell. The published analysis was carried out like this. The immunoSEQ output contained only junctional sequences without quality scores, so filtering could not match that applied to full-length reads. To assign V/J genes and CDR3, sequences were annotated against IMGT germline references using PyIR, a Python wrapper for IgBLAST v1.9. Reads with weak V/J assignments (E-value above 1e-6), missing CDR3, stop codons, out-of-frame junctions, or ambiguous translated residues were removed. V3J clonotypes were defined as sequences sharing an identical inferred V gene, J gene, and CDR3 amino acid sequence. The percentage overlap between two repertoires was calculated by dividing the number of shared unique clonotypes by the size of the smaller repertoire. Three approaches were used to assess repertoire richness: RTK rarefaction, the Chao1 estimator, and Recon v2.1 estimates of unobserved clonotypes. OLGA was used to compute generation probabilities for all TCRbeta clonotypes that the gDNA method yielded from a few donors. TCRdb's version of the immuneACCESS table is confined to in-frame rearrangements and falls short of the full clone set. An unresolved V gene accounts for under half of the shortfall where checked; the remainder is of unknown origin. The V and J calls and the clone size are those of that table, but D and trimming were determined from the DNA. This sample comprises approximately 2.5 million clones, more than 85% of them detected only once. Roughly 0.39% of the sample is taken by the ten largest.

Sequenced material: naive CD4+ T cells from PBMCs. The cell subset or site label, read with the paper, signifies: CD45RA+ positively selected. The chain is assembled from TRBV15 and TRBJ1-5; the D gene cannot be named for sure. The receptor's source is a man between 18 and 29 years old in good health. Some clones in this sample may be carry-over from other donors' samples. The base sequence is TGTGCCACCAGCTCTGGAAGCAATCAGCCCCAGCATTTT. Translated, it gives CATSSGSNQPQHF.